This TCR beta chain comes out of a study of chemoradiotherapy in HPV16-positive cancers (dated by TCRdb to 2021 to 2024). General notes on the study: Using functional T-cell assays on cells from two HPV16-positive patients, the researchers defined candidate HPV-specific T-cell clones and common TCR motifs. The study set out to ask whether T-cell immunity against the HPV oncoproteins E6 and E7 changes over the course of chemoradiotherapy and whether that immunity affects survival. Next, the candidate HPV-specific TCRs and motifs were followed in TCR repertoires from fewer than 100 patients with HPV-related cancers.

Repertoires were sampled multiple times during chemoradiotherapy, which allowed clonal expansion in the tumor microenvironment to be followed. Taken from the germline V gene, the CDR1 and CDR2 loops are MGHRA and YSYEKL. For this chain, trimming is 4 bases at the V end and 2 bases at the J end, and the number of junction bases without a gene match is 8. Spanning cysteine to phenylalanine, the CDR3 consists of 15 amino acids. Solely the CDR3 DNA is kept, with 45 bases framed from the first base. A word on this clone: The antigen it recognizes is unknown. Base-call qualities are not available, and no considerably larger clone is one nucleotide away.

The library came from the immunoSEQ multiplex PCR assay. This is the immuneACCESS table as TCRdb keeps it, with only in-frame sequences that have V and J called. A part of the clones is gone; compared with another copy, unresolved V genes explain less than half, and the rest is unexplained. The sample has around 30,000 clones on record, approximately 92% of them singletons. Of the sample, 3% to 4% falls within the top ten clones. What the research found in general, with its limitations: The functional definition of HPV-specific T cells was derived from only two HPV16-positive patients, and the survival association was reported for HPV16-positive patients. Improved recurrence-free survival in HPV16-positive patients was associated with expansion of HPV-responsive T cells during chemoradiotherapy. Expansion of candidate HPV-specific clones and E7-related TCR motifs was observed in the tumor microenvironment during treatment, whereas no such expansion was observed for non-HPV-specific T cells.

The specimen comprised blood, sampled from a patient who underwent chemoradiotherapy. This sequence originates from a human donor with HPV-associated anogenital cancer. Here the chain combines TRBV4-1 and TRBJ2-7; the junction holds 7 bases that match TRBD2. The DNA reads as follows: TGCGCCAGCAGCCGGGGGACTATCCAGACCTACGAGCAGTACTTC. Its protein reads: CASSRGTIQTYEQYF.